Described below is a single T cell receptor (beta chain) sequence and its context. Authors' data handling: Quantification of nucleated cells was approximated via reference gene primer amplification. Measured with immunoSEQ multiplex PCR; TCRdb has only the in-frame clones, and not every one. The DNA was the basis for D and trimming; V, J and clone size are from that table. Of 90,000 to 120,000 clones in the sample, roughly nine tenths are singletons; the top ten hold 4.5% to 5%. The V and J ends lost 3 bases and 3 bases, in that order; junction bases with no gene match: 1. The germline CDR1 and CDR2 sequences are SEHNR and FQNEAQ (reference sequence). CDR3 length equals 15 residues. The data originate from a study of blood T cell repertoires in COVID-19. Study-level information: Samples taken during acute and convalescent COVID-19 were collected in the United States, Italy and Spain. Sample material is recorded as cDNA or gDNA derived from T cells, B-cell-depleted T cells, or PBMCs.

The rearrangement joins TRBV7-9 to TRBJ2-3, with TRBD2 matching over 12 bases. The receptor was isolated from a man aged 35-49 years with active or convalescent COVID-19. Sequencing was performed on peripheral blood. The CDR3 spells CASSFLAGGTDTQYF. CDR3 in DNA: TGTGCCAGCAGCTTCCTAGCGGGAGGGACAGATACGCAGTATTTT. The whole variable domain, remainder taken from reference TRBV7-9 and TRBJ2-3, is DTGVSQNPRHKITKRGQNVTFRCDPISEHNRLYWYRQTLGQGPEFLTYFQNEAQLEKSRLLSDRFSAERPKGSFSTLEIQRTEQGDSAMYLCASSFLAGGTDTQYFGPGTRLTVL.